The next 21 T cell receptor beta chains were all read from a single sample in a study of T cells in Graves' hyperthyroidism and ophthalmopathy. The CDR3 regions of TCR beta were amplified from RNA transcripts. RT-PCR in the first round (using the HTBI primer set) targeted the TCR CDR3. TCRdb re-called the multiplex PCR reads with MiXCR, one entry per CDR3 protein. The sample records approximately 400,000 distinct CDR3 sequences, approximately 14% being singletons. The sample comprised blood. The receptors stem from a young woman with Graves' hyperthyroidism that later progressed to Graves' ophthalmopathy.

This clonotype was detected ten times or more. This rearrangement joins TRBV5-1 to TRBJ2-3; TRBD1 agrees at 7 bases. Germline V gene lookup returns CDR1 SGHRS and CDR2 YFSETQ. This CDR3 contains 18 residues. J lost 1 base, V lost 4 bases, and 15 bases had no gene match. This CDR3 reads CASSGSDVRGRGTDTQYF. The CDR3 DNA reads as TGCGCCAGCAGCGGTTCGGACGTAAGGGGGCGAGGCACAGATACGCAGTATTTT.

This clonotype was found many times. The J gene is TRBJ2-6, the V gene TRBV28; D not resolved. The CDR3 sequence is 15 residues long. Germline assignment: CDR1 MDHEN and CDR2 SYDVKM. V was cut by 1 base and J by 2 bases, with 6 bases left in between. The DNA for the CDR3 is TGTGCCAGCAGTTTATTGGGTACTGGGGCCAACGTCCTGACTTTC. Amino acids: CASSLLGTGANVLTF.

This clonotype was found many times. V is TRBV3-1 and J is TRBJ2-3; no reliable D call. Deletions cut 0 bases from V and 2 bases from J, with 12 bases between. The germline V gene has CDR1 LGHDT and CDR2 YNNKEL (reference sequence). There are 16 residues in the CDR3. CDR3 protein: CASSQEGLLSTDTQYF. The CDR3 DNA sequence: TGTGCCAGCAGCCAAGAAGGTCTCCTCTCCACAGATACGCAGTATTTT.

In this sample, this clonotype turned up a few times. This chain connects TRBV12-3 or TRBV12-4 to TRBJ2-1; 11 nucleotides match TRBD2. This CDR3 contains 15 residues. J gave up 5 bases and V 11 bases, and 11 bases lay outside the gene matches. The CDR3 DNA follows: TGTGCCGCCATCCTAGCGGGAGGAACCAACAATGAGCAGTTCTTC. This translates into CAAILAGGTNNEQFF.

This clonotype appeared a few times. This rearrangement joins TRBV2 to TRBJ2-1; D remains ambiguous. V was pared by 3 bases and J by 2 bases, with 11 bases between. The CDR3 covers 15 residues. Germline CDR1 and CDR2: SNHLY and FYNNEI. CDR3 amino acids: CASSELRGAYNEQFF. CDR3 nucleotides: TGTGCCAGCAGTGAGTTGCGCGGAGCCTACAATGAGCAGTTCTTC. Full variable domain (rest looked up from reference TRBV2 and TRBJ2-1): EPEVTQTPSHQVTQMGQEVILRCVPISNHLYFYWYRQILGQKVEFLVSFYNNEISEKSEIFDDQFSVERPDGSNFTLKIRSTKLEDSAMYFCASSELRGAYNEQFFGPGTRLTVL.

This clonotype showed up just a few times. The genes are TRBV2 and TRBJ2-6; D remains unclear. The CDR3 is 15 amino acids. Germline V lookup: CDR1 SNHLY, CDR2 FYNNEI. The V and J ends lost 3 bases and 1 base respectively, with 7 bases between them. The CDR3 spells CASSEPESGANVLTF. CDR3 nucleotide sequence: TGTGCCAGCAGTGAGCCGGAATCTGGGGCCAACGTCCTGACTTTC.

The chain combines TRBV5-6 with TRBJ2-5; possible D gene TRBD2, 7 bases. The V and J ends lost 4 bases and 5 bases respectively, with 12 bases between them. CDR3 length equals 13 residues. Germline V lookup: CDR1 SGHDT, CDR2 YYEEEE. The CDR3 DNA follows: TGTGCCAGCAGCGGGGGGGCTTGGGAGACCCAGTACTTC. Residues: CASSGGAWETQYF.

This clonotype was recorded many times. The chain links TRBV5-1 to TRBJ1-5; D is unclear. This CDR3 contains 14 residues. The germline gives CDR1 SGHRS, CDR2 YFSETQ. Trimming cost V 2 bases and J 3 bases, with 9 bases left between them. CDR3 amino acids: CASSLLPVNQPQHF. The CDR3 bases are TGCGCCAGCAGCTTACTCCCTGTCAATCAGCCCCAGCATTTT.

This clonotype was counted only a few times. This CDR3 is CASSTGQISYNEQFF. Here the CDR3 DNA reads TGTGCCAGCAGTACCGGACAGATCTCCTACAATGAGCAGTTCTTC. The chain is built from TRBV28 and TRBJ2-1; tentative D call: TRBD1 (6 bases). Germline lookup yields CDR1 MDHEN and CDR2 SYDVKM. The CDR3 spans 15 residues. Trimming removed 5 bases at V and 0 bases at J, with 11 bases between.

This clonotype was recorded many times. For the CDR3, the DNA is TGTGCCAGCAGCACAGCCACAGGGATTTTGGGAGAGACCCAGTACTTC. Translating gives CASSTATGILGETQYF. V is TRBV7-9 and J is TRBJ2-5; possibly TRBD1 for D (6 bases). V shed 5 bases and J shed 4 bases, with 20 bases lying between them. Germline values: CDR1 SEHNR, CDR2 FQNEAQ (reference sequence). This CDR3 is built from 16 residues.

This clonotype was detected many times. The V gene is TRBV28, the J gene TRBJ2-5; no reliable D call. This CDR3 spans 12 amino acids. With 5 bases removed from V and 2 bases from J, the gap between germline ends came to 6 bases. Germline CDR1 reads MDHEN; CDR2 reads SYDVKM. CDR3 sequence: CASSKVQETQYF. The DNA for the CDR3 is TGTGCCAGCAGTAAGGTTCAAGAGACCCAGTACTTC.

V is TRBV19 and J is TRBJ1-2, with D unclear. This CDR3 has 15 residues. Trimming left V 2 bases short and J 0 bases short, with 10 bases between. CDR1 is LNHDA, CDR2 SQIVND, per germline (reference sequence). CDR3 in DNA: TGTGCCAGTAGTATAACGGCAGACTCTAACTATGGCTACACCTTC. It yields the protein CASSITADSNYGYTF.

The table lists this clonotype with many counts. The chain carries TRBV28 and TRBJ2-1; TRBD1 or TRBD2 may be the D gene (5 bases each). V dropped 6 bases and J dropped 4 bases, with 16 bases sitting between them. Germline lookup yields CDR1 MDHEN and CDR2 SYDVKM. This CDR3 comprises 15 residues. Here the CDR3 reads CASSSPGTGYNEQFF. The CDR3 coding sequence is TGTGCCAGCAGCTCGCCCGGGACGGGGTACAATGAGCAGTTCTTC.

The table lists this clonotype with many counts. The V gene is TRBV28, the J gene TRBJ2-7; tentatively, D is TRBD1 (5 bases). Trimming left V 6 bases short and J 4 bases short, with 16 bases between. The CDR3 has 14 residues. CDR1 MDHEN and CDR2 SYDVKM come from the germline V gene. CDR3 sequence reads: CASRGLTVFYEQYF. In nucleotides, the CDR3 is TGTGCCAGCAGGGGTCTGACAGTCTTTTACGAGCAGTACTTC.

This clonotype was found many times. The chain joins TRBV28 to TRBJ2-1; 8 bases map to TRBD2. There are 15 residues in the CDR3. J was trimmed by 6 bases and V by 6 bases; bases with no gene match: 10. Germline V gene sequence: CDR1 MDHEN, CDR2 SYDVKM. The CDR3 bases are TGTGCCAGCAGCCAAAGCGGGAGCCTGGTCAATGAGCAGTTCTTC. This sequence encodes CASSQSGSLVNEQFF. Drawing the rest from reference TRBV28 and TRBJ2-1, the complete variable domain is DVKVTQSSRYLVKRTGEKVFLECVQDMDHENMFWYRQDPGLGLRLIYFSYDVKMKEKGDIPEGYSVSREKKERFSLILESASTNQTSMYLCASSQSGSLVNEQFFGPGTRLTVL.

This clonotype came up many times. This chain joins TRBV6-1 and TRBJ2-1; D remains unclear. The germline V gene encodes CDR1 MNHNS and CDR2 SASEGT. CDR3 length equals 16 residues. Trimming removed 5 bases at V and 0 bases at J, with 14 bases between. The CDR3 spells CASSSRTASSYNEQFF. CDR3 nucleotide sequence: TGTGCCAGCAGTTCCCGGACGGCAAGCTCCTACAATGAGCAGTTCTTC.

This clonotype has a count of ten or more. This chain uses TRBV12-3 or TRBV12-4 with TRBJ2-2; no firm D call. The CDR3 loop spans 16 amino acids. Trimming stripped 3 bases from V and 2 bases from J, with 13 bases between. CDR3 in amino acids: CASSFGFTRNTGELFF. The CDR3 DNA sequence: TGTGCCAGCAGTTTTGGCTTCACGAGAAACACCGGGGAGCTGTTTTTT.

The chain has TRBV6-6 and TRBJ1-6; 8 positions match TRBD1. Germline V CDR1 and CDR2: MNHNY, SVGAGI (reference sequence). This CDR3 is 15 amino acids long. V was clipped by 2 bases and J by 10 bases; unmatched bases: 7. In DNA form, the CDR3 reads TGTGCCAGCAGTTACGCGACAGGGGATTACTCACCCCTCCACTTT. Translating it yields CASSYATGDYSPLHF.

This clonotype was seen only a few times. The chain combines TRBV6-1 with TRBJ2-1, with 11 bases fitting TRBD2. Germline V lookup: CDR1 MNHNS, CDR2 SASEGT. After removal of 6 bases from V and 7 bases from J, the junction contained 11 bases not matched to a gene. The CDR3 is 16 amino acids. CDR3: CASSSLSGRGGNEQFF. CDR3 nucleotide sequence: TGTGCCAGCAGCTCTCTTAGCGGGAGGGGCGGGAATGAGCAGTTCTTC.

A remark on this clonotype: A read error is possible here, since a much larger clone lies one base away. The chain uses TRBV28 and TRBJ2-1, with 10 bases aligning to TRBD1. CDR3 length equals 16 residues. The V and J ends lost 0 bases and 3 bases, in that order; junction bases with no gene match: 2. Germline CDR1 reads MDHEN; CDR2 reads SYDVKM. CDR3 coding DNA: TGTGCCAGCAGTTTATGGGGACAGGGGCACTACAATGAGCAGTTCTTC. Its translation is CASSLWGQGHYNEQFF.

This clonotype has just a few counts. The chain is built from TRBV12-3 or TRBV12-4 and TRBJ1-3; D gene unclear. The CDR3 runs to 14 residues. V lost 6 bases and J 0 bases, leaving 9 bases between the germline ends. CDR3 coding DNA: TGTGCCAGCAGCCCCTTGAGCTCTGGAAACACCATATATTTT. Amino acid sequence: CASSPLSSGNTIYF.